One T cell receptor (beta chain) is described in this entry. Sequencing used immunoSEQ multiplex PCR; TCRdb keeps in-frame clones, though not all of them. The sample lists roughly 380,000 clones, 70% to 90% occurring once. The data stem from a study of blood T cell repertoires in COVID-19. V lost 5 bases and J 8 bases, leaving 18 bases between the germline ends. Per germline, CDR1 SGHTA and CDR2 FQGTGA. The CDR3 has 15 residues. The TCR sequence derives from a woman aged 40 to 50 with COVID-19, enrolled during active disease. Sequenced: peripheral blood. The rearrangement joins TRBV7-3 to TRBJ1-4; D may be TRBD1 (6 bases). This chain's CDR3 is CASSPSDRRGEKLFF. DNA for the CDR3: TGTGCCAGCAGCCCTTCTGACAGGCGGGGGGAAAAACTGTTTTTT.